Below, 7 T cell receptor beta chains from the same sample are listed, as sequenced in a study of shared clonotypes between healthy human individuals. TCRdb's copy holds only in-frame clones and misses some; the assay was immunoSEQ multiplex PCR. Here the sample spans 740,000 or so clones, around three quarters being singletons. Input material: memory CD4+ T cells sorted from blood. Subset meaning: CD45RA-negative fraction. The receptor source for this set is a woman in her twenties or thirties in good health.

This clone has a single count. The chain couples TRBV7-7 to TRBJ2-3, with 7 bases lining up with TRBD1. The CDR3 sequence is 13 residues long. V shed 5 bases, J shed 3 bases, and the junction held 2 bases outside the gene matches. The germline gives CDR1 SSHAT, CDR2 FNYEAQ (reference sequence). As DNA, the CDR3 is TGTGCCAGCAGCAGGGGGCGGACAGATACGCAGTATTTT. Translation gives CASSRGRTDTQYF. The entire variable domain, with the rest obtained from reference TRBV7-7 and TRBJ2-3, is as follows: GAGVSQSPRYKVTKRGQDVTLRCDPISSHATLYWYQQALGQGPEFLTYFNYEAQPDKSGLPSDRFSAERPEGSISTLTIQRTEQRDSAMYRCASSRGRTDTQYFGPGTRLTVL.

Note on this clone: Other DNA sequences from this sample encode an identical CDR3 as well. As DNA, the CDR3 is TGTGCCATCAGGAAGACAGGGAACACTGAAGCTTTCTTT. Translation: CAIRKTGNTEAFF. The chain recombines TRBV10-3 with TRBJ1-1, with D perhaps matching TRBD1 (6 bases). Germline CDR1 is ENHRY and CDR2 is SYGVKD. The CDR3 loop spans 13 amino acids. The V end lost 6 bases, the J end lost 1 base, and 9 bases lay between the germline ends.

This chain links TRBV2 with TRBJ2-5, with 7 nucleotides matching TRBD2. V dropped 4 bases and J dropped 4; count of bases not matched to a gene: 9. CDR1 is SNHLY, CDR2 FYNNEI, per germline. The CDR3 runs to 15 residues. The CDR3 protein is CASSVMRESRETQYF. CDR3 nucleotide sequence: TGTGCCAGCAGTGTAATGCGGGAGAGTCGAGAGACCCAGTACTTC.

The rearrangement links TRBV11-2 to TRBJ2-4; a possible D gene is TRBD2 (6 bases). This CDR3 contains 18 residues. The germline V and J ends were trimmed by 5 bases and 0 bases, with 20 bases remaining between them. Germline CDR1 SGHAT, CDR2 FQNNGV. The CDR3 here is CASSQGRGRALAKNIQYF. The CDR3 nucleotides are TGTGCCAGCAGCCAGGGCCGGGGGAGAGCACTAGCCAAAAACATTCAGTACTTC.

The CDR3 DNA is TGTGCCAGCAGCAGGACTAGCAGGGGTGAGCAGTTCTTC. This gives the protein CASSRTSRGEQFF. The genes are TRBV7-2 and TRBJ2-1; TRBD2 matches at 8 bases. Looked up from germline, CDR1 is SGHTA and CDR2 is FQGNSA. V was pared by 5 bases and J by 9 bases, with 6 bases of the junction left unmatched. The CDR3 is made up of 13 amino acids.

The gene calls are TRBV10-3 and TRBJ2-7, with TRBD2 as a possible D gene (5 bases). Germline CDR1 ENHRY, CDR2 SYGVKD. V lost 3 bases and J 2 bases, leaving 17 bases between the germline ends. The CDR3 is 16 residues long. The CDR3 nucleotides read TGTGCCATCAGTGATCTCCGCCTAGCTCCTACCTACGAGCAGTACTTC. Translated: CAISDLRLAPTYEQYF.

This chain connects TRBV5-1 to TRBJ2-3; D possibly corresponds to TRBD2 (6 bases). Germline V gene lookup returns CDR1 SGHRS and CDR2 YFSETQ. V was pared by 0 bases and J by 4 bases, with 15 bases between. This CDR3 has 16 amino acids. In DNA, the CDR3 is TGCGCCAGCAGCTTGGGGCACGCGGGGCAATCAGATACGCAGTATTTT. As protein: CASSLGHAGQSDTQYF.